This T cell receptor beta chain was sequenced for a study of vaccination effects on CD4 cells after COVID-19 (dated by TCRdb to 2022 to 2024). About the investigation overall: The ViraFEST assay stimulated PBMC with viral peptide pools and then used TCR sequencing to identify antigen-specific CD4+ T cell clonotypes by expansion. Participants received two doses of either the BNT162b2 or the mRNA-1273 mRNA SARS-CoV-2 vaccine. Two million PBMC per well were cultured in IMDM with about 4.8% human AB serum, 10 IU/ml IL-2 and gentamicin, plus 10 ug/ml peptides. In both COVID-19 convalescent patients and infection-naive vaccine recipients, the study compared SARS-CoV-2 spike-specific CD4+ TCR repertoires from before mRNA vaccination with those from after it. Altogether, around 11 COVID-19 convalescent patients and several SARS-CoV-2-naive healthy vaccine recipients made up the full study. Cultures from other donors in the study were sequenced using the Oncomine TCR Beta short-read assay on an Illumina iSeq 100.

After 10 days of culture, CD4+ T cells were isolated with the EasySep CD4+ T cell isolation kit. None of the healthy vaccine recipients had a prior SARS-CoV-2 infection, which was confirmed by nucleocapsid antibody tests that came back negative both before and after vaccination. Half of the culture medium was replaced with fresh IL-2-containing medium on days 3 and 7. Each peptide stimulation condition was cultured in triplicate wells unless otherwise noted. PBMC were separated from whole blood using Ficoll-Paque Plus gradient centrifugation and were then either cryopreserved at -140C or used fresh. The QIAamp micro DNA kit was used to extract genomic DNA from the cultured CD4+ T cells. Details on this clone: There is no known antigen for this receptor. Base qualities are not recorded, but no much larger clone differs from it by a single base.

The library was produced with the immunoSEQ multiplex PCR assay. DNA from the CD4+ T cells that had been cultured and isolated underwent TCR beta CDR3 sequencing. The original methods were these. Non-productive TCR sequences were discarded, and reads were trimmed to the CDR3 region, with only CDR3s of 7 or more amino acids retained. The MANAFEST web app was used to pick out antigen-specific clonotypes by comparing their expansion in peptide wells with that in reference cultures. To be called positive, a clone needed expansion at FDR<0.05 compared with the reference and with all other wells, an odds ratio greater than 5, and a frequency greater than 0.1% in two replicate wells. A clonotype was called cross-reactive if it was significantly expanded both in SARS-CoV-2 spike wells and in at least one common cold coronavirus spike condition. CDR3 similarity was assessed by Levenshtein distance with the stringdist R package, and unrooted trees were built with ape in R 3.6.1. This is the immuneACCESS table as TCRdb keeps it, with only in-frame sequences that have V and J called. A part of the clones is gone; compared with another copy, unresolved V genes explain less than half, and the rest is unexplained. V and J calls and clone size are given by that table; D and trimming were obtained from the DNA. The sample has around 26,000 clones on record, 65% to 80% of them singletons. Of the sample, approximately 10% falls within the top ten clones.

The study at large found these results: The study was limited by a small number of convalescent patients and lacked early post-infection timepoints. Among healthy vaccine recipients, nearly all vaccine-induced clones were SARS-CoV-2 mono-reactive, and only 1 of 255 was cross-reactive with common cold coronaviruses. Clones induced by infection and clones induced by vaccination both contracted markedly at late timepoints after vaccination, which fits with T cell responses waning over time.

V is trimmed back by 7 bases and J by 1 base, and the junction contains 10 bases that no gene match accounts for. CDR3 length: 15 amino acids, cysteine to phenylalanine. Just CDR3 DNA is preserved here, 45 bases in frame from base 1. Via the germline V gene, CDR1 is SQVTM and CDR2 ANQGSEA. The chain uses TRBV29-1 and TRBJ2-5; 9 bases in between match TRBD1. Source: CD4+ T cells from PBMCs cultured without peptide, taken before COVID-19 vaccination. The sequence came from a human donor who received a COVID-19 vaccine. The bases read TGCAGCGCTCTGGACAGGGGAGGTCCCCAAGAGACCCAGTACTTC. Translated, it gives CSALDRGGPQETQYF. Reference TRBV29-1 and TRBJ2-5 genes cover what lies past the CDR3, so the full variable domain is SAVISQKPSRDICQRGTSLTIQCQVDSQVTMMFWYRQQPGQSLTLIATANQGSEATYESGFVIDKFPISRPNLTFSTLTVSNMSPEDSSIYLCSALDRGGPQETQYFGPGTRLLVL.